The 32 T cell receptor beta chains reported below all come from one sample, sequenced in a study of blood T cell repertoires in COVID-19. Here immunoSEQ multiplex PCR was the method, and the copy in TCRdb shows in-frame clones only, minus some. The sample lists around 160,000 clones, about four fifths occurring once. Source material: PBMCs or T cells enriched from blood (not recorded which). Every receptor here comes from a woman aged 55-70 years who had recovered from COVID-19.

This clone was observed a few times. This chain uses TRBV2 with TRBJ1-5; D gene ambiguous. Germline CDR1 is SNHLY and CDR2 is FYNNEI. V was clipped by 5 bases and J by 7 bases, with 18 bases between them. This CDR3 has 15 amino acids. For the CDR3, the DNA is TGTGCCAGCAGTCCCCGGGGTAGCACGGAACAGCCCCAGCATTTT. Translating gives CASSPRGSTEQPQHF. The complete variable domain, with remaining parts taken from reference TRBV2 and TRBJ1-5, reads EPEVTQTPSHQVTQMGQEVILRCVPISNHLYFYWYRQILGQKVEFLVSFYNNEISEKSEIFDDQFSVERPDGSNFTLKIRSTKLEDSAMYFCASSPRGSTEQPQHFGDGTRLSIL.

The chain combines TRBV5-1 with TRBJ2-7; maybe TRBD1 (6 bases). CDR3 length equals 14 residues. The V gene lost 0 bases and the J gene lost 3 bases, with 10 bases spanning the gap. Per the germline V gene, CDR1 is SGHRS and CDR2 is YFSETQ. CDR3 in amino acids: CASSLEGEVYEQYF. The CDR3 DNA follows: TGCGCCAGCAGCTTGGAGGGGGAAGTCTACGAGCAGTACTTC. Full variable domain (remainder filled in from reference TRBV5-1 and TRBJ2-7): KAGVTQTPRYLIKTRGQQVTLSCSPISGHRSVSWYQQTPGQGLQFLFEYFSETQRNKGNFPGRFSGRQFSNSRSEMNVSTLELGDSALYLCASSLEGEVYEQYFGPGTRLTVT.

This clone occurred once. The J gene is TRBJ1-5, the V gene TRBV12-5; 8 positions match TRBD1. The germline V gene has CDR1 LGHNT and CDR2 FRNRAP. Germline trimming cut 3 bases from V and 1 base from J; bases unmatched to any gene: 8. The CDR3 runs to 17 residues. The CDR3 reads CASGLVQGAASNQPQHF. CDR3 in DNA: TGTGCTAGTGGTTTAGTCCAGGGGGCTGCGAGCAATCAGCCCCAGCATTTT.

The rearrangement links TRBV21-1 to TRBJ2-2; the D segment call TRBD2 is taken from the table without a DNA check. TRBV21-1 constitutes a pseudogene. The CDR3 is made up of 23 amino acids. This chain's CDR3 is CASSKAPEEICSRGPPVTGELFF. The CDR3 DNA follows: TGTGCCAGCAGCAAAGCGCCGGAGGAGATTTGTTCAAGAGGGCCCCCGGTCACCGGGGAGCTGTTTTTT.

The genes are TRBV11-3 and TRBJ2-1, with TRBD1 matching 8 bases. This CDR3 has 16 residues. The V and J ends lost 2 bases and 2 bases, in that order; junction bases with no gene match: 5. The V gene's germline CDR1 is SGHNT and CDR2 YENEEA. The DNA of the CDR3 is TGTGCCAGCAGCTTATCTCAACAGGGGGCCTACAATGAGCAGTTCTTC. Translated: CASSLSQQGAYNEQFF.

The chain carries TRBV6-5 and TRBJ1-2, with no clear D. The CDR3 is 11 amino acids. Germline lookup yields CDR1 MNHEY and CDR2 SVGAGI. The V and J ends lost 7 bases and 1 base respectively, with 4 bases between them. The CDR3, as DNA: TGTGCCAGCATGCGTAACTATGGCTACACCTTC. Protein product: CASMRNYGYTF.

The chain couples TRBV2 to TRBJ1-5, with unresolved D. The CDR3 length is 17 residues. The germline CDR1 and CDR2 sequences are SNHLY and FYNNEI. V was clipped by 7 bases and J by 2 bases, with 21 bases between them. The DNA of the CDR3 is TGTGCCAGCACCCCCTCCTCGCAAGCGAATGGCAATCAGCCCCAGCATTTT. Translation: CASTPSSQANGNQPQHF.

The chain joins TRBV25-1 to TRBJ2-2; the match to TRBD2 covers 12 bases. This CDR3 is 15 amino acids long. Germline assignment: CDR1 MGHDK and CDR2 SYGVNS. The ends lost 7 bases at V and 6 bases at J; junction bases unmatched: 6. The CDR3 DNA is TGTGCCAGCAAAGGACTAGCGGGAATGGCCGGGGAGCTGTTTTTT. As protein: CASKGLAGMAGELFF.

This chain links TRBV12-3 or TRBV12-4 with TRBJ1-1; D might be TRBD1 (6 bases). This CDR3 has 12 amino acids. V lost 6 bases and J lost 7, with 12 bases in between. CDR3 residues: CASSRRDNEAFF. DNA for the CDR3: TGTGCCAGCAGCAGACGGGACAATGAAGCTTTCTTT.

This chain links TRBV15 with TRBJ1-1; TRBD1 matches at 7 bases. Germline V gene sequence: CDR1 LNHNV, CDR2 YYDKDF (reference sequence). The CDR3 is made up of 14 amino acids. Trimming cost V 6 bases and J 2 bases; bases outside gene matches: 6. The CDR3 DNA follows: TGTGCCACCAGGCAGAACAGGGGTAACACTGAAGCTTTCTTT. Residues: CATRQNRGNTEAFF.

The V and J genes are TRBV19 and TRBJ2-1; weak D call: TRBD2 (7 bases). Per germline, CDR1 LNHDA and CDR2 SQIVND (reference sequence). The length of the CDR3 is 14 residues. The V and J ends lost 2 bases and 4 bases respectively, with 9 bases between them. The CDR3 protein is CASSIKGGYNEQFF. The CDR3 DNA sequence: TGTGCCAGTAGTATAAAGGGGGGGTACAATGAGCAGTTCTTC.

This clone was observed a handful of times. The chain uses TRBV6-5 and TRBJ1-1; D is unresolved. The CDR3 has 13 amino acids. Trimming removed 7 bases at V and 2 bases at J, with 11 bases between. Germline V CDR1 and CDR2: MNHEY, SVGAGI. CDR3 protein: CASNRELNTEAFF. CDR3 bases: TGTGCCAGCAACCGGGAGCTAAACACTGAAGCTTTCTTT.

CDR3 DNA sequence: TGTGCCAGCAGAATTGACCGGGACACTGAAGCTTTCTTT. Translated: CASRIDRDTEAFF. This rearrangement joins TRBV7-8 to TRBJ1-1, with D hard to call. Trimming cost V 6 bases and J 3 bases, with 11 bases left between them. The CDR3 extends over 13 amino acids. Germline V gene sequence: CDR1 SGHVS, CDR2 FQNEAQ. Full variable domain (missing parts from reference TRBV7-8 and TRBJ1-1): GAGVSQSPRYKVAKRGQDVALRCDPISGHVSLFWYQQALGQGPEFLTYFQNEAQLDKSGLPSDRFFAERPEGSVSTLKIQRTQQEDSAVYLCASRIDRDTEAFFGQGTRLTVV.

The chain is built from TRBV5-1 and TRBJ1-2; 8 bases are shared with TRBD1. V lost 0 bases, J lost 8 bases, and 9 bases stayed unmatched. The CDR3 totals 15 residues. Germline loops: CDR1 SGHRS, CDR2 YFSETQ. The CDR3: CASSLGTGKRDGYTF. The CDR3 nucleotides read TGCGCCAGCAGCTTGGGGACAGGGAAAAGAGACGGCTACACCTTC.

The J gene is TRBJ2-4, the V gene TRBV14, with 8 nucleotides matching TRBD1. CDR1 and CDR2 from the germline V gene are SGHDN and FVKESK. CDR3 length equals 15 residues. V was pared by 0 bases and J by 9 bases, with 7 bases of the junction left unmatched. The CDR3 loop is CASSQDRRGPGIQYF. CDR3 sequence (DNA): TGTGCCAGCAGCCAAGATCGCAGGGGGCCGGGCATTCAGTACTTC.

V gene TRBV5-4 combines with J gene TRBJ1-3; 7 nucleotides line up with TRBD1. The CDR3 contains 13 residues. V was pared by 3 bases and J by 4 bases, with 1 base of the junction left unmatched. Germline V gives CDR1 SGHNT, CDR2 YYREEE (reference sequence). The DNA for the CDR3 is TGTGCCAGCAGCTCGGGACAGGGAAACACCATATATTTT. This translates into CASSSGQGNTIYF. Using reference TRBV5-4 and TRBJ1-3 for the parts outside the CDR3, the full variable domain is ETGVTQSPTHLIKTRGQQVTLRCSSQSGHNTVSWYQQALGQGPQFIFQYYREEENGRGNFPPRFSGLQFPNYSSELNVNALELDDSALYLCASSSGQGNTIYFGEGSWLTVV.

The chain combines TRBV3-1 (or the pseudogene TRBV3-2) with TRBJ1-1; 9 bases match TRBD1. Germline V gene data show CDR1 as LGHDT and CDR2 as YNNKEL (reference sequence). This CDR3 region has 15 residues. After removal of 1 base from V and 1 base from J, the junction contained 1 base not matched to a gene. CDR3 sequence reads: CASSQGTGANTEAFF. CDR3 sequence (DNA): TGTGCCAGCAGCCAAGGGACAGGGGCGAACACTGAAGCTTTCTTT.

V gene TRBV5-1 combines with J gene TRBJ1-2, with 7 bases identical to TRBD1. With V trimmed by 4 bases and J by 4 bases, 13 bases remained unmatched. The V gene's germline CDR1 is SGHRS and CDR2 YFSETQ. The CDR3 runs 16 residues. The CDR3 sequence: CASSPSWGTESYGYTF. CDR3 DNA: TGCGCCAGCAGCCCCTCTTGGGGGACAGAAAGCTATGGCTACACCTTC.

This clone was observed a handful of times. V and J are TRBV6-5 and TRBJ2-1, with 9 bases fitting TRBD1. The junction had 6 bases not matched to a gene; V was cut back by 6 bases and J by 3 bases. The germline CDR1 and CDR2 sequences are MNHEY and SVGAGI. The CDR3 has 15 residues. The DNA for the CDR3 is TGTGCCAGCAGCACCCCGGGACAGGGCTACAATGAGCAGTTCTTC. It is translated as CASSTPGQGYNEQFF.

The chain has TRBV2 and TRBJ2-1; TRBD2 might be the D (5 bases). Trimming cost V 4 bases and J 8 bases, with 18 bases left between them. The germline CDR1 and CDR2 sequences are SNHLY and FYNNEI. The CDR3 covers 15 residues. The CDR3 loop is CASSVIPPGVDEQFF. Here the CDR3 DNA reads TGTGCCAGCAGTGTTATTCCCCCCGGGGTCGATGAGCAGTTCTTC.

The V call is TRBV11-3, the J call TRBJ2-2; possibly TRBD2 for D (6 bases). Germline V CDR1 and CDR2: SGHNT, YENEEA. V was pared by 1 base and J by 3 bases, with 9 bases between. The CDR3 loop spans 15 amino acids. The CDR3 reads CASSLAGTYTGELFF. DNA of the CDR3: TGTGCCAGCAGCTTAGCCGGGACTTACACCGGGGAGCTGTTTTTT.

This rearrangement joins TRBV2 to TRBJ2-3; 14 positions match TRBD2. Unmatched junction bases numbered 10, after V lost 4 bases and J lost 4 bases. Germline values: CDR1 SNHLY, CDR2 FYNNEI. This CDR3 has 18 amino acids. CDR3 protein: CASSARGGTSGGPDTQYF. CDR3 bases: TGTGCCAGCAGTGCCCGAGGTGGGACTAGCGGGGGTCCAGATACGCAGTATTTT.

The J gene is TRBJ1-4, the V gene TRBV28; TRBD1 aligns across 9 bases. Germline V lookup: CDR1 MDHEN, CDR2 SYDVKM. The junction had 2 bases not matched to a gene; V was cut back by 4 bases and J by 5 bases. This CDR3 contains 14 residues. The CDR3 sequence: CASSSDRGNEKLFF. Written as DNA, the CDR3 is TGTGCCAGCAGTTCGGACAGGGGAAATGAAAAACTGTTTTTT.

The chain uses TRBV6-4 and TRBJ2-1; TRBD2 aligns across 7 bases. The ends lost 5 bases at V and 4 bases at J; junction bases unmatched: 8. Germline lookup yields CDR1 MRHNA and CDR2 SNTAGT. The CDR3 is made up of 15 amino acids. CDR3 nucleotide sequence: TGTGCCAGCAGTCTGGAACGGGGGGTTTACAATGAGCAGTTCTTC. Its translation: CASSLERGVYNEQFF.

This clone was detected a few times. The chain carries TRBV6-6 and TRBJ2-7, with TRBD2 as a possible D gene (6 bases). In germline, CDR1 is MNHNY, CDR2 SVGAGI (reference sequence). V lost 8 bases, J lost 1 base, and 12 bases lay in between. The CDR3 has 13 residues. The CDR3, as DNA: TGTGCCAGCCGGGACTCAAATTCCTACGAGCAGTACTTC. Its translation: CASRDSNSYEQYF.

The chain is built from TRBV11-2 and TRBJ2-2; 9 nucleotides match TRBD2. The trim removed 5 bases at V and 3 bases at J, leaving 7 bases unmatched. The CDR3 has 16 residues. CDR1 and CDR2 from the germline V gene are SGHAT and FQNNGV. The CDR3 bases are TGTGCCAGCAGCCGAAGAAGCGGGGGGTACACCGGGGAGCTGTTTTTT. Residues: CASSRRSGGYTGELFF.

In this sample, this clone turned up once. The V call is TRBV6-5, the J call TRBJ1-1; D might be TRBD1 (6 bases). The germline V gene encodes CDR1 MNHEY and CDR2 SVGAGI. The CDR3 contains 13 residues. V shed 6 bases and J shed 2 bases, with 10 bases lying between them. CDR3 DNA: TGTGCCAGCAGCCGGACAGTAAACACTGAAGCTTTCTTT. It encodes CASSRTVNTEAFF.

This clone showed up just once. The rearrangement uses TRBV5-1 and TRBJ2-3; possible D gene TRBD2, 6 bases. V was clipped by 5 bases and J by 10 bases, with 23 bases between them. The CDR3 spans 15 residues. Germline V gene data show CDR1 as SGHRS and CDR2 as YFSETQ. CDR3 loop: CASSPVQLATDAQYF. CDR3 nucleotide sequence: TGCGCCAGCAGTCCGGTCCAACTAGCTACCGATGCGCAGTATTTT.

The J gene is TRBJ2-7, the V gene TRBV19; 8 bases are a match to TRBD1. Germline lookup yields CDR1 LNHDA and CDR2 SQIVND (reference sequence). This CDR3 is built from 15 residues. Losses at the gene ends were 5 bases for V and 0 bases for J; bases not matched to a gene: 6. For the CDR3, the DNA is TGTGCCAGTAGTTCCCGGACAGGGAGCTCCTACGAGCAGTACTTC. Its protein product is CASSSRTGSSYEQYF.

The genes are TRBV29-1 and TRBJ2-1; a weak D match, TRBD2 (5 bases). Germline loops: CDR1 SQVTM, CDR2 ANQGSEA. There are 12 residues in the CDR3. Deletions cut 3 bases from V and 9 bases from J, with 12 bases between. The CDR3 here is CSVEWGSGEQFF. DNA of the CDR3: TGCAGCGTTGAGTGGGGAAGCGGTGAGCAGTTCTTC.

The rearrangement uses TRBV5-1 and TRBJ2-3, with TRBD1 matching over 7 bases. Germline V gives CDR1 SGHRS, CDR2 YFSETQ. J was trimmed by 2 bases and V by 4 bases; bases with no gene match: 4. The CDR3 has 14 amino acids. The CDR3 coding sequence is TGCGCCAGCAGCACCGGGACAGACACAGATACGCAGTATTTT. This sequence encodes CASSTGTDTDTQYF.

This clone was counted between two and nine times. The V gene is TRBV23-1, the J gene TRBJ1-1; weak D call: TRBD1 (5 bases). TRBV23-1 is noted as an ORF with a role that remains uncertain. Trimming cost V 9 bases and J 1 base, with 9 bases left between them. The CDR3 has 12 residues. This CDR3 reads CARPDRNTEAFF. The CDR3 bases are TGCGCCAGACCCGACAGGAACACTGAAGCTTTCTTT.